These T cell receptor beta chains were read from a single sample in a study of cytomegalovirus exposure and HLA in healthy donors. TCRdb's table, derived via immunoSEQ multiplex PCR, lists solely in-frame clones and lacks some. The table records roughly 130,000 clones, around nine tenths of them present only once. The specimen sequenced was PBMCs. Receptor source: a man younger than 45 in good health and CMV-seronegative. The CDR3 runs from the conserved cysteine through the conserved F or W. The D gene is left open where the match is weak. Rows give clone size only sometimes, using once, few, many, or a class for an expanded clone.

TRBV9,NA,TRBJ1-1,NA,TGTGCCAGCAGCGTAGAGGTGGGGGGGAACACTGAAGCTTTCTTT,CASSVEVGGNTEAFF
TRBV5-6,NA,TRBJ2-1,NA,TGTGCCAGCAGCTTGGACGGCAGGAAATACAATGAGCAGTTCTTC,CASSLDGRKYNEQFF
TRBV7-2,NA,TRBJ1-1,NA,TGTGCCAGCAGCTTAGAGACAGGAGTGAACACTGAAGCTTTCTTT,CASSLETGVNTEAFF
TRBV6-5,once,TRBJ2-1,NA,TGTGCCAGCAGCACGACAGACAATGAGCAGTTCTTC,CASSTTDNEQFF
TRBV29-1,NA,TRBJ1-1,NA,TGCAGCGGTGGGGACATTGAAGCTTTCTTT,CSGGDIEAFF
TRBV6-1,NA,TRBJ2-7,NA,TGTGCCAGCAGTACCGGGACTTTCCTCTACGAGCAGTACTTC,CASSTGTFLYEQYF
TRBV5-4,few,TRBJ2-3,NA,TGTGCCAGCAATGCAGGGGCAGATACGCAGTATTTT,CASNAGADTQYF
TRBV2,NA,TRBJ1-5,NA,TGTGCCAGCAGCTCAGACAGTCTTAGCAATCAGCCCCAGCATTTT,CASSSDSLSNQPQHF
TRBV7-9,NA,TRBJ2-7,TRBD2,TGTGCCAGCAGCTTCCCCGGGGGGGGCTGGGGTTCCTACGAGCAGTACTTC,CASSFPGGGWGSYEQYF
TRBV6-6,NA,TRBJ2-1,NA,TGTGCCAGCAGTTACGGAGACAATGAGCAGTTCTTC,CASSYGDNEQFF
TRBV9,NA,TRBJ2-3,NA,TGTGCCAGCAGCGCCACGGGTAGGACAGATACGCAGTATTTT,CASSATGRTDTQYF
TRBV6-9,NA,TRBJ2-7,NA,TGTGCCAGCAGTTACTTGCTAGACTCCCTCGAGCAGTACTTC,CASSYLLDSLEQYF
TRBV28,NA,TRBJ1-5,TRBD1,TGTGCCAGCAGCCGGACAGGGGAGAATCAGCCCCAGCATTTT,CASSRTGENQPQHF
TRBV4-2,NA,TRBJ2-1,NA,TGTGCCAGCAGCCTTGGGACTCTCACCGAGCAGTTCTTC,CASSLGTLTEQFF
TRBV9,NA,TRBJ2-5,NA,TGTGCCAGCAGCGTAGACAGGGGAGGTCAAGAGACCCAGTACTTC,CASSVDRGGQETQYF
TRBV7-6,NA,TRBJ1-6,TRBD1,TGTGCCAGCAGCTCAGGACAGGGGTATAATTCACCCCTCCACTTT,CASSSGQGYNSPLHF
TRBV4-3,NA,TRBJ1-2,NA,TGCGCCAGCAGCCAAGGGAGGCAGGTGGGGATATATGGCTACACCTTC,CASSQGRQVGIYGYTF
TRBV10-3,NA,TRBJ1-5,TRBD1,TGTGCCATCAGTGAGCGAGGACAGGGTCTCAATCAGCCCCAGCATTTT,CAISERGQGLNQPQHF
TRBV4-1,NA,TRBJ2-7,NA,TGCGCCAGCAGCCAAGGAGGGATCGGCTACGAGCAGTACTTC,CASSQGGIGYEQYF
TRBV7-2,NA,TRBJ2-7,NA,TGTGCCAGCAGCCTAGGCCCGACAGGAACCTACGAGCAGTACTTC,CASSLGPTGTYEQYF
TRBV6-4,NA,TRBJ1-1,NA,TGTGCCAGCTCCCCAGGGCCAATGAACACTGAAGCTTTCTTT,CASSPGPMNTEAFF
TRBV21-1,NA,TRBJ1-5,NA,TGTGCCAGCAGCAAACCGTTCCTATTTTGGCAGCCCCAGCATTTT,CASSKPFLFWQPQHF
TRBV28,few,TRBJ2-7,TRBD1,TGTGCCAGCAGTACGACAGGGGGCTACGAGCAGTACTTC,CASSTTGGYEQYF
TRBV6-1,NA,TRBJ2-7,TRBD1,TGTGCCAGCAGTGATCAGGACAGGGGACCCTACGAGCAGTACTTC,CASSDQDRGPYEQYF
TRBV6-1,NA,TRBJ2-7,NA,TGTGCCAGCAGTGAAGCGCTGGCAGGCAAAGAGCAGTACTTC,CASSEALAGKEQYF
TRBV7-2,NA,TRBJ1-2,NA,TGTGCCAGCAGCCCCTTGGGGGGGGGAAACTATGGCTACACCTTC,CASSPLGGGNYGYTF
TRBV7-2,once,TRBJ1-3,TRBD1,TGTGCCAGCAGCTTAAGACAGGGCCTCGGAAACACCATATATTTT,CASSLRQGLGNTIYF
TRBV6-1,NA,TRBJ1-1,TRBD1,TGTGCCAGCAGTGAAGGGACAGGGCAAGGGAACACTGAAGCTTTCTTT,CASSEGTGQGNTEAFF
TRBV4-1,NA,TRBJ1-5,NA,TGCGCCAGCAGCCGGACATTCCCAGGACCTAATCAGCCCCAGCATTTT,CASSRTFPGPNQPQHF
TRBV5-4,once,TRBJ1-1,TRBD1,TGTGCCAGCATCCAACAGGGGGGGGTTGGGGACACTGAAGCTTTCTTT,CASIQQGGVGDTEAFF
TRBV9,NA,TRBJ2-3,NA,TGTGCCAGCAGCGAAAGTTACCGGGGGGCTGGCACAGATACGCAGTATTTT,CASSESYRGAGTDTQYF
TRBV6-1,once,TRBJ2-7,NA,TGTGCCAGCAAACAGGGACAGTACTTC,CASKQGQYF
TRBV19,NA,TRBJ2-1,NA,TGTGCCAGTAGAAAACAGGGTTCCTACAATGAGCAGTTCTTC,CASRKQGSYNEQFF
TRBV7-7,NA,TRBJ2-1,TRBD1,TGTGCTAGCAGCACGGACAGGGACAATGAGCAGTTCTTC,CASSTDRDNEQFF
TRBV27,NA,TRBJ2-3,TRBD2,TGTGCCAGCAGCGTTTTAGGTCCCACAACGAGGGCTAGCGGGGAGACAGATACGCAGTATTTT,CASSVLGPTTRASGETDTQYF
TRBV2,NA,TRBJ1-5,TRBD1,TGTGCCAGCAGTCCCAGGACAGGCCATAATCAGCCCCAGCATTTT,CASSPRTGHNQPQHF
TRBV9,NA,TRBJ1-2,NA,TGTGCCAGCAGCGTCTCGGGAACGGATGGCTACACCTTC,CASSVSGTDGYTF
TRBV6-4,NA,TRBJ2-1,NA,TGTGCCAGAAAGGACAGCCTTAACTACAATGAGCAGTTCTTC,CARKDSLNYNEQFF
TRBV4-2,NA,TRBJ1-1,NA,TGTGCCAGCAGCCAAGATTTGAGGATGGGTGAAGCTTTCTTT,CASSQDLRMGEAFF
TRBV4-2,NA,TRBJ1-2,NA,TGTGCCAGCAGTCCCGGGGAGGGCTCGCACTATGGCTACACCTTC,CASSPGEGSHYGYTF
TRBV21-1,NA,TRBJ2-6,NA,TGTGCCAGCAGCAAAGTTTTTCCAGGCCGCTCTGGGGCCAACGTCCTGACTTTC,CASSKVFPGRSGANVLTF
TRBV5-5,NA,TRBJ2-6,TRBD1,TGTGCCAGCAGCTGGGGACAGAAGGCCAACGTCCTGACTTTC,CASSWGQKANVLTF
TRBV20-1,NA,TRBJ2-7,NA,TGCAGTGCTAAACGAGGCGAGCAGTACTTC,CSAKRGEQYF
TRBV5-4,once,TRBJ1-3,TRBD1,TGTGCCAGCAGCTTGTGGCAGGGGGCAGGAAACACCATATATTTT,CASSLWQGAGNTIYF
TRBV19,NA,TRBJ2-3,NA,TGTGCCAGTAGTACCCCGCTAGGACAGCCCAAGGACACAGATACGCAGTATTTT,CASSTPLGQPKDTDTQYF
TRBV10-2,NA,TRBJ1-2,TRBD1,TGCGCCAGCAGGGACAGGGCCAGTGGCTACACCTTC,CASRDRASGYTF
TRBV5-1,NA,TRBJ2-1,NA,TGCGCCAGCAGCAGTGGAGGGACGTCCTACAATGAGCAGTTCTTC,CASSSGGTSYNEQFF
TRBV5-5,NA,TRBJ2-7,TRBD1,TGTGCCAGCAGCCCGGACAGGGATTTCTTAGGCTACGAGCAGTACTTC,CASSPDRDFLGYEQYF
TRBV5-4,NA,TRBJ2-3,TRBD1,TGTGCCAGCAGCACCTGGACAGGACGGGATACGCAGTATTTT,CASSTWTGRDTQYF